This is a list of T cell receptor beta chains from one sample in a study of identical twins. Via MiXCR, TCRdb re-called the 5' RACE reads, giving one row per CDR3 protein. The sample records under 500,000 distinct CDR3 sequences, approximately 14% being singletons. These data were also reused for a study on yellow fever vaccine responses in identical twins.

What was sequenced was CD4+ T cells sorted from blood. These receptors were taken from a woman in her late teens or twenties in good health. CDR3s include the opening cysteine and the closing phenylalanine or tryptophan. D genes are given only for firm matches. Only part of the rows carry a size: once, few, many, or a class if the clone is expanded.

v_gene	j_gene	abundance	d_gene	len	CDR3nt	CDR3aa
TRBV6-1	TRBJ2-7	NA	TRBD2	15	TGTGCCAGCAGTCAATCGGGACTACCCCACTACGAGCAGTACTTC	CASSQSGLPHYEQYF
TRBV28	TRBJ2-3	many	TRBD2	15	TGTGCCAGCAGAGAACTAGCGGGGTCGCCAGATACGCAGTATTTT	CASRELAGSPDTQYF
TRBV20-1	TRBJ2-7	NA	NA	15	TGCAGTGCTAGACCCGGGGACGGTTACGACGACGAGCAGTACTTC	CSARPGDGYDDEQYF
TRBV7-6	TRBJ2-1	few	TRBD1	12	TGTGCCAGCAGCTTAATACAGGGGGGACAGTTCTTC	CASSLIQGGQFF
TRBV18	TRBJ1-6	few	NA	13	TGTGCCAGCTCACCAAACAGGAATTCACCCCTCCACTTT	CASSPNRNSPLHF
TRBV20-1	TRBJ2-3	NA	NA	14	TGCAGTCGGGTGGATCTAGATTTCGGAGATACGCAGTATTTT	CSRVDLDFGDTQYF
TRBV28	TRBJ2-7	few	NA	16	TGTGCCAGCAGTTTTCTTCTAGCGACAAGCTCCTACGAGCAGTACTTC	CASSFLLATSSYEQYF
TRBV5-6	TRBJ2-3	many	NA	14	TGTGCCAGCAGCCCGGGACTGGAGACAGATACGCAGTATTTT	CASSPGLETDTQYF
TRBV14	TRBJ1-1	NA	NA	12	TGTGCCAGCAGCTCCGGCCTCTGGGGAGCTTTCTTT	CASSSGLWGAFF
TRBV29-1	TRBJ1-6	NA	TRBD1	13	TGCAGCGTTACCCAGGGGGGTAATTCACCCCTCCACTTT	CSVTQGGNSPLHF
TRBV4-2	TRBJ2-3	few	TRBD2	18	TGTGCCAGCAGCCACGGCGGACTAGCGGGAGGGTACACAGATACGCAGTATTTT	CASSHGGLAGGYTDTQYF
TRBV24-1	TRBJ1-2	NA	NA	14	TGTGCCACCAGTGTTGGGGGGGCTACGGGTGGCTACACCTTC	CATSVGGATGGYTF
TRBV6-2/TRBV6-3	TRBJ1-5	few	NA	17	TGTGCCAGCAGTTACGCCCGACAGTCATATAGCAATCAGCCCCAGCATTTT	CASSYARQSYSNQPQHF
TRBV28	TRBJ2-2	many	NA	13	TGTGCCAGCAGATGGGGCTATACCGGGGAGCTGTTTTTT	CASRWGYTGELFF
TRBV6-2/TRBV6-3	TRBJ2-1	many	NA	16	TGTGCCAGCATCAAAGGGTCAGAGGGCTCCTACAATGAGCAGTTCTTC	CASIKGSEGSYNEQFF
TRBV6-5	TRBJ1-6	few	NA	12	TGTGCCAGCAGTCAACCTGGATCACCCCTCCACTTT	CASSQPGSPLHF
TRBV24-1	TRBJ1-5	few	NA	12	TGTGCCACCAGTGCTGGCAATCAGCCCCAGCATTTT	CATSAGNQPQHF
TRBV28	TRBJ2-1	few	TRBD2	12	TGTGCCAGCACGCTAGCGGGGGTTGAGCAGTTCTTC	CASTLAGVEQFF
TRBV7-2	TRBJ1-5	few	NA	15	TGTGCCAGCAGCACACTTCGGCAGGGTGGGCAGCCCCAGCATTTT	CASSTLRQGGQPQHF
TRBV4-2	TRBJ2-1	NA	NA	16	TGTGCCAGCAGCCAATTAGAAATCAGCTCCTACAATGAGCAGTTCTTC	CASSQLEISSYNEQFF
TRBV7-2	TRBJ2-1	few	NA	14	TGTGCCAGCAGCTTAGTTCGCAGTGTCAATGAGCAGTTCTTC	CASSLVRSVNEQFF
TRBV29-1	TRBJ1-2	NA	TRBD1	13	TGCAGCGTTCGAACAGGGGGAGGCTATGGCTACACCTTC	CSVRTGGGYGYTF
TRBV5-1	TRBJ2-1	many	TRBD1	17	TGCGCCAGCACAGACAGGGGGCGACTAAGCTCCTACAATGAGCAGTTCTTC	CASTDRGRLSSYNEQFF
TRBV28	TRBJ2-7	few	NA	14	TGTGCCAGCAGTAGACTCTGGACACTCTACGAGCAGTACTTC	CASSRLWTLYEQYF
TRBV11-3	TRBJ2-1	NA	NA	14	TGTGCCAGCAGCTTAGGTCGGGGGAGTTATGAGCAGTTCTTC	CASSLGRGSYEQFF
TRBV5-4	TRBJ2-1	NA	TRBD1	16	TGTGCCAGCAGCTCCCTTGGACAGGGGGCTTACAATGAGCAGTTCTTC	CASSSLGQGAYNEQFF
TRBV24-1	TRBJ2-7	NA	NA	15	TGTGCCACCAGTGATTCCCGGGCGTTCTCCTACGAGCAGTACTTC	CATSDSRAFSYEQYF
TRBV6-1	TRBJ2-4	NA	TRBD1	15	TGTGCCAGCAGTGGCCGGGACAGACACAAAAACATTCAGTACTTC	CASSGRDRHKNIQYF